The rows below give T cell receptor beta chains drawn from one sample of a study of cytomegalovirus exposure and HLA in healthy donors. Only in-frame clones appear in the TCRdb table, and some are missing; sequencing was by immunoSEQ multiplex PCR. The table has 140,000 or so clones, approximately 79% seen once. Material for sequencing was PBMCs. These receptor sequences come from a man aged 18 to 30 in good health and CMV-seropositive. The CDR3 runs from the conserved cysteine through the conserved F or W. A D gene is named only where the DNA matches it firmly. Some rows mark clone size as missing; the rest say once, few, many or name a class of expanded clone.

V,D,J,size,DNA,CDR3
TRBV4-2,.,TRBJ1-1,.,TGTGCCAGCAGCCGCCTAGGTGGCGCTGGCACTGAAGCTTTCTTT,CASSRLGGAGTEAFF
TRBV29-1,.,TRBJ2-5,few,TGCAGCGTCGCACTGGCGGGGTGGGAGACCCAGTACTTC,CSVALAGWETQYF
TRBV19,.,TRBJ1-5,.,TGTGCCAGTACCCCCTGGAGGGTTGGCAATCAGCCCCAGCATTTT,CASTPWRVGNQPQHF
TRBV7-9,.,TRBJ1-3,.,TGTGCCAGCAGCTATTTCGGGGACACCATATATTTT,CASSYFGDTIYF
TRBV4-2,TRBD2,TRBJ2-7,.,TGTGCCAGCAGCCGGGGTCTTGGGACTAGCGGGTACTCCTACGAGCAGTACTTC,CASSRGLGTSGYSYEQYF
TRBV11-1,.,TRBJ1-2,.,TGTGCCAGCAGCTCCCTAGAGGGTGTCGGCTACACCTTC,CASSSLEGVGYTF
TRBV9,.,TRBJ2-5,.,TGTGCCAGCAGCGTAGTCGGCAGGGGCTCAGAGACCCAGTACTTC,CASSVVGRGSETQYF
TRBV2,TRBD1,TRBJ2-7,few,TGTGCCAGCAAGGCACAGGGGGTCCCCTCCTACGAGCAGTACTTC,CASKAQGVPSYEQYF
TRBV11-2,TRBD2,TRBJ2-3,few,TGTGCCAGCAGCTTAGGCGGCTCGGGAGGGGATACGCAGTATTTT,CASSLGGSGGDTQYF
TRBV18,.,TRBJ2-5,once,TGTGCCAGCTCATCCCAGCGGGTGGCTCAAGAGACCCAGTACTTC,CASSSQRVAQETQYF
TRBV5-1,TRBD2,TRBJ2-1,.,TGCGCCAGCAGCTTGGTTGCGGGAGTGAGTTACAATGAGCAGTTCTTC,CASSLVAGVSYNEQFF
TRBV5-6,TRBD2,TRBJ2-1,.,TGTGCCAGCAGCTCCCATCTTAGCGGGAACTCCTACAATGAGCAGTTCTTC,CASSSHLSGNSYNEQFF
TRBV29-1,.,TRBJ1-5,.,TGCAGCGTTGTGCCCCGGGGTGAGGGCAATCAGCCCCAGCATTTT,CSVVPRGEGNQPQHF
TRBV28,TRBD2,TRBJ2-1,few,TGTGCCAGCAGTTTATCGAGCGGGATGTACAATGAGCAGTTCTTC,CASSLSSGMYNEQFF
TRBV2,TRBD2,TRBJ2-1,.,TGTGCCAGCAGGGAAGGGAGGGGTTACAATGAGCAGTTCTTC,CASREGRGYNEQFF
TRBV11-3,.,TRBJ2-5,.,TGTGCCAGCAGCCAATCCGCGGGGCGAACCCAGTACTTC,CASSQSAGRTQYF
TRBV10-3,TRBD1,TRBJ2-3,once,TGTGCCATCAGACAGGGGTCAGATACGCAGTATTTT,CAIRQGSDTQYF
TRBV19,TRBD1,TRBJ2-7,.,TGTGCCAGTAGTCCGACAGGGGGCTTGGGAGAGCAGTACTTC,CASSPTGGLGEQYF
TRBV7-2,TRBD1,TRBJ1-4,.,TGTGCCAGCAGCCAGGACAGGGGAAGGGAAAAACTGTTTTTT,CASSQDRGREKLFF
TRBV15,.,TRBJ2-7,.,TGTGCCACCCGGAGCTATCGATCCTACGAGCAGTACTTC,CATRSYRSYEQYF
TRBV7-2,.,TRBJ1-2,.,TGTGCCAGCAGCTCACGCGGTGGGGCAGGGAGGTATGGCTACACCTTC,CASSSRGGAGRYGYTF
TRBV5-1,.,TRBJ2-1,.,TGCGCCAGCAGCTTACAGGGTAAGGTTGGCAATGAGCAGTTCTTC,CASSLQGKVGNEQFF
TRBV7-6,TRBD1,TRBJ2-1,.,TGTGCCAGCAGCTTAGCGACAGGGTTAACCTACAATGAGCAGTTCTTC,CASSLATGLTYNEQFF
TRBV27,.,TRBJ1-4,.,TGTGCCAGCAGTTACTATGGAGCGGGCGCTGAAAAACTGTTTTTT,CASSYYGAGAEKLFF
TRBV10-1,.,TRBJ2-2,.,TGCGCCAGCAACAGGGACACCGGGGAGCTGTTTTTT,CASNRDTGELFF
TRBV14,.,TRBJ2-3,.,TGTGCCAGCAGCGGCCGGGATAGCACAGATACGCAGTATTTT,CASSGRDSTDTQYF
TRBV6-4,TRBD2,TRBJ2-1,.,TGTGCCAGCAGTCTCGGGACTAGCGGCGGTGAGCAGTTCTTC,CASSLGTSGGEQFF